This T cell receptor beta chain stems from a study of cytomegalovirus exposure and HLA in healthy donors. Whole-study context: It was reported in a later analysis that the same platform had been used for the 90 to 150 validation repertoires as for the 550 to 750 first-cohort repertoires. Whole-study findings and limits: The study labeled 150 to 200 TCR beta chains cytomegalovirus-associated. Most TCRs appeared rarely, but some public TCRs recurred in many donors.

The V gene's germline CDR1 is LNHDA and CDR2 SQIVND (reference sequence). This CDR3 has 16 amino acids. V trimming: 7 bases; J trimming: 6 bases; junction bases outside the gene matches: 10. Data came from immunoSEQ multiplex PCR; TCRdb stores just in-frame clones and leaves some out. This sample has over 150,000 clones, with 91% found just once. The study drew the donors from its approximately 110-subject validation cohort, separate from the approximately 670-subject first cohort. On this clone itself: Its antigen remains unknown.

The receptor was derived from a woman aged 18-35 years in good health and CMV-seropositive. The gene calls are TRBV19 and TRBJ1-5; the match to TRBD1 covers 12 bases. The sequencing input was PBMCs. CDR3 sequence: CASTRRDRGQGQPQHF. DNA of the CDR3: TGTGCCAGTACCCGCCGGGACAGGGGGCAGGGTCAGCCCCAGCATTTT.